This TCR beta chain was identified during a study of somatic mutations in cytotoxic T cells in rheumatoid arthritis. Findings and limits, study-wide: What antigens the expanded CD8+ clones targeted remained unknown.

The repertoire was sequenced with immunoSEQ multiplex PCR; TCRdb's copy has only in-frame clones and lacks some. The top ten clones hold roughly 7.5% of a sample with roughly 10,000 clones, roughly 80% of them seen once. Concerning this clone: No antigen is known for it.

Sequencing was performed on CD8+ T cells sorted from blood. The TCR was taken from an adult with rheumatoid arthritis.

The CDR3 spells CASSFSDNSYQLFF. The CDR3 nucleotides are TGTGCCAGCAGCTTCTCGGACAATTCCTACCAACTGTTTTTT. The chain links TRBV6-5 to TRBJ1-4; possible D gene TRBD1, 5 bases. There are 14 residues in the CDR3. V gave up 6 bases and J gave up 12 bases, with 20 bases separating them. Germline V gene data show CDR1 as MNHEY and CDR2 as SVGAGI.